One T cell receptor (beta chain) is described in this entry. The V gene's germline CDR1 is MDHEN and CDR2 SYDVKM. After removal of 6 bases from V and 0 bases from J, the junction contained 3 bases not matched to a gene. The CDR3 sequence is 15 residues long. These data are taken from a study of blood T cell repertoires in COVID-19. Study summary: The United States, Italy and Spain supplied acute and convalescent COVID-19 samples. Sources were T cells, B-cell-depleted T cells, or PBMCs; the material itself was cDNA or gDNA.

Generated by immunoSEQ multiplex PCR, the TCRdb table keeps only in-frame clones and is missing some. This table has approximately 300,000 clones, about 82% appearing once. The gene calls are TRBV28 and TRBJ1-4; TRBD1 agrees at 8 bases. This clonotype was obtained from a woman between 50 and 59 years old with acute or convalescent COVID-19. The sequenced sample consisted of peripheral blood. The CDR3 reads CASRGQDATNEKLFF. CDR3 in DNA: TGTGCCAGCAGGGGACAGGATGCAACTAATGAAAAACTGTTTTTT.